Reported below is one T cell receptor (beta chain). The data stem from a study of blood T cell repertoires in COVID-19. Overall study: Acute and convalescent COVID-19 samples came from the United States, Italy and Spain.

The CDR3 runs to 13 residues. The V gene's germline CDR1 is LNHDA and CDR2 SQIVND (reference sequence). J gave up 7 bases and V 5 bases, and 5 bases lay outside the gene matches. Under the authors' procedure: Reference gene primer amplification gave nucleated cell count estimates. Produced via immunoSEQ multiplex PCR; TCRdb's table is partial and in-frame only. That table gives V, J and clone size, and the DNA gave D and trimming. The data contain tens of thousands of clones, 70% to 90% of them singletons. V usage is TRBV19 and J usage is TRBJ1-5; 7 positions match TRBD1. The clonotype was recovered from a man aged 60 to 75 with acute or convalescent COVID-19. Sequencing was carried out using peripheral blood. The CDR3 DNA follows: TGTGCCAGTAGTCAGGGGGATTACCAGCCCCAGCATTTT. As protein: CASSQGDYQPQHF.